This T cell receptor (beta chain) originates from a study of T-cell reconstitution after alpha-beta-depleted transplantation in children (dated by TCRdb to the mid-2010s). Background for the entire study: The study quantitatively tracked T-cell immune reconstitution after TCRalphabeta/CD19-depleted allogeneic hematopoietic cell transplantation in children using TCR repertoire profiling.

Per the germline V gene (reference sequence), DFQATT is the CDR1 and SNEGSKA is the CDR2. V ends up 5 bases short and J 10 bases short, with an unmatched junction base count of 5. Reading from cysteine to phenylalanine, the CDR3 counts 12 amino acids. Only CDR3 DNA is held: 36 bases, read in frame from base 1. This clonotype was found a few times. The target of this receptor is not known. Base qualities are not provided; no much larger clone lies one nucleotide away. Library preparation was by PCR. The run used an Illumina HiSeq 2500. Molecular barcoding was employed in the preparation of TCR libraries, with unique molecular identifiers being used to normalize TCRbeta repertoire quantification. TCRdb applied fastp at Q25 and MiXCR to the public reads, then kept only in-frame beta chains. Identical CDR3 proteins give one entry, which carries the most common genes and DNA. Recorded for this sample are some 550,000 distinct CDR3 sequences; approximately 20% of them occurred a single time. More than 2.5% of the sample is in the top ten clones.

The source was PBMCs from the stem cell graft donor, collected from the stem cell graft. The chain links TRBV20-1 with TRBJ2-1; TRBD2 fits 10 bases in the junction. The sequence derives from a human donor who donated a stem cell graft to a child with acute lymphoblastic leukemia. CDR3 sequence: CSAWTSGREQFF. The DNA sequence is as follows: TGCAGTGCTTGGACTAGCGGTCGAGAGCAGTTCTTC.